The next 23 T cell receptor beta chains were all read from a single sample in a study of blood T cell repertoires in COVID-19. This table comes from immunoSEQ multiplex PCR, and its TCRdb copy is limited to in-frame clones, with some not included. The sample consists of roughly 130,000 clones, roughly 83% of them appearing once. Sample: PBMCs or T cells enriched from blood (not recorded which). Receptors were obtained from a man aged 50 to 59 who had recovered from COVID-19.

This clone turned up a few times. The rearrangement joins TRBV7-9 to TRBJ2-5, with 9 nucleotides matching TRBD2. V was clipped by 3 bases and J by 2 bases; unmatched bases: 4. Germline lookup yields CDR1 SEHNR and CDR2 FQNEAQ (reference sequence). The CDR3 loop spans 15 amino acids. DNA of the CDR3: TGTGCCAGCAGCTTGCGGGGGGGTCTACAAGAGACCCAGTACTTC. This translates into CASSLRGGLQETQYF.

In this sample, this clone turned up a few times. The chain links TRBV6-5 to TRBJ1-1, with D unclear. Germline V gene data show CDR1 as MNHEY and CDR2 as SVGAGI. The length of the CDR3 is 13 residues. V lost 6 bases and J lost 0, with 8 bases in between. CDR3 loop: CASRYTVNTEAFF. CDR3 bases: TGTGCCAGCAGGTACACGGTGAACACTGAAGCTTTCTTT.

In its sample, this clone was seen once. The genes are TRBV4-2 and TRBJ1-4; D remains unclear. Germline lookup yields CDR1 LGHNA and CDR2 YNFKEQ. This CDR3 spans 12 amino acids. Between the trimmed V and J ends, which lost 4 bases and 7 bases, there was a span of 7 bases. The CDR3 loop reads CASSLLSEKLFF. The CDR3 region has the DNA TGTGCCAGCAGCCTTCTCAGTGAAAAACTGTTTTTT.

The chain joins TRBV6-6 to TRBJ1-5; TRBD1 is a possible D gene (6 bases). The CDR3 loop spans 15 amino acids. V shed 4 bases and J shed 2 bases, with 12 bases lying between them. Germline CDR1 reads MNHNY; CDR2 reads SVGAGI (reference sequence). The DNA of the CDR3 is TGTGCCAGCAGTTCCAGGGGTATGGGCAATCAGCCCCAGCATTTT. Protein sequence: CASSSRGMGNQPQHF.

This clone was observed a handful of times. J is TRBJ1-1 and V is TRBV9, with 7 bases that match TRBD1. J gave up 0 bases and V 4 bases, and 12 bases lay outside the gene matches. CDR1 and CDR2 (germline): SGDLS, YYNGEE. The CDR3 covers 17 residues. The CDR3 coding sequence is TGTGCCAGCAGCTGGGCCCCTGAGGGGGCGGTGAACACTGAAGCTTTCTTT. Translated, it gives CASSWAPEGAVNTEAFF.

V usage is TRBV7-8 and J usage is TRBJ1-4; possible D gene TRBD1, 5 bases. With 7 bases removed from V and 6 bases from J, the gap between germline ends came to 15 bases. CDR3 size: 14 residues. In germline, CDR1 is SGHVS, CDR2 FQNEAQ. CDR3 amino acids: CASTPDSRYEKLFF. The CDR3 DNA reads TGTGCCAGCACACCTGACAGTCGATATGAAAAACTGTTTTTT.

This clone was picked up a small number of times. The rearrangement joins TRBV28 to TRBJ2-7; D ambiguous. Trimming removed 1 base at V and 5 bases at J, with 6 bases between. CDR3 size: 12 residues. Germline CDR1 MDHEN, CDR2 SYDVKM. CDR3 region: CASSLSSHEQYF. The CDR3 coding sequence is TGTGCCAGCAGTTTATCATCCCACGAGCAGTACTTC.

This chain joins TRBV7-8 and TRBJ2-1, with 12 bases aligning to TRBD2. The germline V gene has CDR1 SGHVS and CDR2 FQNEAQ. V lost 6 bases, J lost 4 bases, and 4 bases stayed unmatched. CDR3 length: 15 amino acids. CDR3 sequence (DNA): TGTGCCAGCAGTCTAGCGGGGGGGCGGTACAATGAGCAGTTCTTC. Translated: CASSLAGGRYNEQFF.

This chain links TRBV7-2 with TRBJ2-7; maybe TRBD1 (6 bases). Per the germline V gene, CDR1 is SGHTA and CDR2 is FQGNSA. The CDR3 is 14 residues long. V shed 1 base and J shed 5 bases, with 12 bases lying between them. The CDR3 nucleotides read TGTGCCAGCAGCTTAGTAGGGGGACGCGACGAGCAGTACTTC. It specifies CASSLVGGRDEQYF.

J is TRBJ2-1 and V is TRBV19, with 9 nucleotides matching TRBD1. This CDR3 contains 14 residues. Trimming removed 8 bases from V and 8 bases from J; junction bases left unmatched: 10. Germline lookup yields CDR1 LNHDA and CDR2 SQIVND (reference sequence). CDR3 protein: CASAGTGNRYEQFF. CDR3 DNA sequence: TGTGCCAGTGCCGGGACAGGGAATAGATATGAGCAGTTCTTC.

This chain joins TRBV2 and TRBJ1-2; D gene uncertain. The CDR3 consists of 14 residues. The V end lost 3 bases, the J end lost 1 base, and 9 bases lay between the germline ends. Germline V CDR1 and CDR2: SNHLY, FYNNEI. The CDR3 bases are TGTGCCAGCAGTGAGAGGCCTATTAACTATGGCTACACCTTC. It specifies CASSERPINYGYTF. The full variable domain, with the rest looked up from reference TRBV2 and TRBJ1-2, is EPEVTQTPSHQVTQMGQEVILRCVPISNHLYFYWYRQILGQKVEFLVSFYNNEISEKSEIFDDQFSVERPDGSNFTLKIRSTKLEDSAMYFCASSERPINYGYTFGSGTRLTVV.

This chain joins TRBV6-5 and TRBJ1-5; 8 bases fit TRBD1. J gave up 4 bases and V 10 bases, and 9 bases lay outside the gene matches. Germline V CDR1 and CDR2: MNHEY, SVGAGI. There are 14 residues in the CDR3. CDR3: CATRTGMENQPQHF. The CDR3 nucleotides are TGTGCCACCAGGACAGGGATGGAGAATCAGCCCCAGCATTTT.

V usage is TRBV4-1 and J usage is TRBJ2-5; D is possibly TRBD1 (5 bases). Per the germline V gene, CDR1 is MGHRA and CDR2 is YSYEKL. The CDR3 has 17 amino acids. Trimming shortened V by 0 bases and J by 4 bases, and 18 bases separated the two germline ends. CDR3 DNA: TGCGCCAGCAGCCAAGAGGGTGTAGACAGTCCCCGAGAGACCCAGTACTTC. Protein: CASSQEGVDSPRETQYF.

CDR3 loop: CASSSDSTPLYWDGYTF. CDR3 in DNA: TGTGCCAGCAGCTCTGACAGCACGCCCCTCTATTGGGATGGCTACACCTTC. This rearrangement joins TRBV28 to TRBJ1-2, with TRBD1 as a possible D gene (5 bases). This CDR3 is 17 amino acids long. With 6 bases removed from V and 6 bases from J, the gap between germline ends came to 26 bases. Germline V CDR1 and CDR2: MDHEN, SYDVKM.

DNA for the CDR3: TGTGCCATCAGCGGGACACAGGATAATTCACCCCTCCACTTT. It encodes CAISGTQDNSPLHF. The chain is built from TRBV10-3 and TRBJ1-6; perhaps TRBD1 as D (6 bases). The CDR3 runs to 14 residues. The V end was cut by 6 bases, the J end by 5 bases, with 11 bases between. Germline CDR1 and CDR2: ENHRY and SYGVKD.

V usage is TRBV7-2 and J usage is TRBJ2-7, with a possible D match to TRBD2 (6 bases). V was pared by 5 bases and J by 6 bases, with 26 bases between. The CDR3 is made up of 17 amino acids. Germline V gene sequence: CDR1 SGHTA, CDR2 FQGNSA. For the CDR3, the DNA is TGTGCCAGCAGCCCTCAAACCCCCCTCTCTAGCGTAGGCGAGCAGTACTTC. The encoded protein is CASSPQTPLSSVGEQYF.

The gene calls are TRBV28 and TRBJ1-2, with D perhaps matching TRBD1 (5 bases). Germline V lookup: CDR1 MDHEN, CDR2 SYDVKM. This CDR3 contains 13 residues. Trimming shortened V by 2 bases and J by 7 bases, and 11 bases separated the two germline ends. This CDR3 is CASSLNGGFGYTF. The DNA for the CDR3 is TGTGCCAGCAGTTTAAACGGGGGGTTTGGCTACACCTTC.

The gene calls are TRBV25-1 and TRBJ2-7; D unclear. Germline V gene lookup returns CDR1 MGHDK and CDR2 SYGVNS. The length of the CDR3 is 14 residues. V lost 3 bases, J lost 3 bases, and 12 bases lay in between. The CDR3 reads CASSDSRVLYEQYF. The CDR3 nucleotides are TGTGCCAGCAGTGATTCCCGGGTCCTCTACGAGCAGTACTTC.

V gene TRBV5-4 combines with J gene TRBJ1-6, with 9 bases lining up with TRBD1. Trimming removed 4 bases from V and 4 bases from J; junction bases left unmatched: 3. The CDR3 is 15 amino acids. The germline V gene has CDR1 SGHNT and CDR2 YYREEE (reference sequence). This chain's CDR3 is CASSPQGAYNSPLHF. The CDR3 nucleotides are TGTGCCAGCAGCCCACAGGGGGCATATAATTCACCCCTCCACTTT. The full variable domain, in which reference TRBV5-4 and TRBJ1-6 provide the parts outside the CDR3, is ETGVTQSPTHLIKTRGQQVTLRCSSQSGHNTVSWYQQALGQGPQFIFQYYREEENGRGNFPPRFSGLQFPNYSSELNVNALELDDSALYLCASSPQGAYNSPLHFGNGTRLTVT.

The chain recombines TRBV5-4 with TRBJ2-5; TRBD2 agrees at 11 bases. Germline assignment: CDR1 SGHNT and CDR2 YYREEE (reference sequence). Germline trimming cut 2 bases from V and 5 bases from J; bases unmatched to any gene: 14. CDR3 size: 18 residues. The CDR3 here is CASSLGVVAGGPEETQYF. The CDR3 DNA follows: TGTGCCAGCAGCTTAGGTGTAGTAGCGGGGGGGCCGGAGGAGACCCAGTACTTC.

The CDR3 DNA reads as TGTGCCAGCAGCACGGAGCAGGGGGCGCGTGGCTACACCTTC. It specifies CASSTEQGARGYTF. The chain is built from TRBV7-8 and TRBJ1-2; 8 bases are a match to TRBD1. Germline CDR1 and CDR2: SGHVS and FQNEAQ. This CDR3 comprises 14 residues. J gave up 7 bases and V 5 bases, and 9 bases lay outside the gene matches.

This clone was counted between two and nine times. The chain employs TRBV24-1 and TRBJ2-7, with 9 bases lining up with TRBD1. The CDR3 runs 19 residues. V lost 4 bases, J lost 0 bases, and 15 bases stayed unmatched. Germline V CDR1 and CDR2: KGHDR, SFDVKD. Here the CDR3 reads CATSDWTGVLLIASYEQYF. The CDR3 DNA follows: TGTGCCACCAGTGACTGGACAGGGGTCCTCCTCATTGCCTCCTACGAGCAGTACTTC.

The genes are TRBV12-5 and TRBJ1-5, with 11 bases matching TRBD1. Germline CDR1 LGHNT, CDR2 FRNRAP. After removal of 2 bases from V and 8 bases from J, the junction contained 5 bases not matched to a gene. This CDR3 comprises 15 residues. The CDR3 spells CASGLPGQGEKPQHF. CDR3 bases: TGTGCTAGTGGTTTGCCGGGACAGGGGGAGAAGCCCCAGCATTTT.